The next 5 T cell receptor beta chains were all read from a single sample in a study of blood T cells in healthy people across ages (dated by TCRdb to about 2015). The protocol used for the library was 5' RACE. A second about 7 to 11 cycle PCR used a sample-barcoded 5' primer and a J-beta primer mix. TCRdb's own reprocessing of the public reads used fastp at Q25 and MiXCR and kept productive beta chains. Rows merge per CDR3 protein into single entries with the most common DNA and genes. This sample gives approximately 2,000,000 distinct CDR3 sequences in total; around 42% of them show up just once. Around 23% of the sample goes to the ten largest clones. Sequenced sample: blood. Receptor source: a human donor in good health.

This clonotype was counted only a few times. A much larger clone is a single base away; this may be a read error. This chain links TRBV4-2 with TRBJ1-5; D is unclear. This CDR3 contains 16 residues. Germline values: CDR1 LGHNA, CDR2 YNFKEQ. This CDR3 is CAGSQDSSDLPQPQHF. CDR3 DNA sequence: TGTGCCGGCAGCCAAGATAGTTCGGACCTGCCACAGCCCCAGCATTTT.

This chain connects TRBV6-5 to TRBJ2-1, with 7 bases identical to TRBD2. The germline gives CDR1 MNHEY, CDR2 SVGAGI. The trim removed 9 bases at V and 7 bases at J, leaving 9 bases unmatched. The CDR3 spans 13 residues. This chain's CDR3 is CASGLGVWNEQFF. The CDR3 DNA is TGTGCCAGTGGACTAGGTGTGTGGAATGAGCAGTTCTTC.

The CDR3 DNA is TGCAGTGCTAGCGGACTAGCGGGGGTCGGGGGGGAAAACATTCAGTACTTC. Protein: CSASGLAGVGGENIQYF. The chain joins TRBV20-1 to TRBJ2-4; TRBD2 aligns across 13 bases. Trimming at V came to 3 bases and at J to 5 bases, leaving 10 bases not matched to a gene. The CDR3 totals 17 residues. Germline V gene lookup returns CDR1 DFQATT and CDR2 SNEGSKA (reference sequence).

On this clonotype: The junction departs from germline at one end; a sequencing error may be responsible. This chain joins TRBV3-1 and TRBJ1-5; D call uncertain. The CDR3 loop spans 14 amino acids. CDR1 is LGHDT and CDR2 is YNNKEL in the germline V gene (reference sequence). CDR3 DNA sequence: TGTGCCGGCAGCCAAGGGAGGGTAGCAAAGCCCCAGCATTTT. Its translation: CAGSQGRVAKPQHF.

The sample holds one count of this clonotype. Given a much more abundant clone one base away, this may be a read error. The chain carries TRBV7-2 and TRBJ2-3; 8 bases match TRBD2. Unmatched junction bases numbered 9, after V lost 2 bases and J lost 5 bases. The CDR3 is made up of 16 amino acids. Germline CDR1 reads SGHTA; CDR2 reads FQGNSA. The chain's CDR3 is CASSLLAGVSGDTQYF. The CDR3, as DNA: TGTGCCAGCAGCTTACTAGCGGGCGTCTCGGGAGATACGCAGTATTTT.